One and the same sample provided the 6 T cell receptor beta chains below, sequenced in a study of T cells in Graves' hyperthyroidism and ophthalmopathy. TCR beta CDR3 regions were amplified from RNA transcripts. Using the HTBI primer set, a first-round RT-PCR was run on the TCR CDR3. A single record per CDR3 protein comes from TCRdb applying MiXCR to the multiplex PCR reads. The repertoire has approximately 590,000 distinct CDR3 sequences, about 43% of them found once; the top ten carry 8.2%. The sequenced sample was peripheral blood or thyroid tissue (not recorded which). Every receptor here comes from a woman younger than 35 with Graves' hyperthyroidism.

This clonotype was counted only a few times. The chain is built from TRBV7-2 and TRBJ2-7; D may correspond to TRBD1 or TRBD2 (5 bases each). The CDR3 spans 14 residues. Looked up from germline, CDR1 is SGHTA and CDR2 is FQGNSA. V lost 6 bases, J lost 0 bases, and 12 bases lay in between. The CDR3: CASSDPGSSYEQYF. Written as DNA, the CDR3 is TGTGCCAGCAGTGACCCAGGGAGCTCCTACGAGCAGTACTTC.

The chain recombines TRBV29-1 with TRBJ1-2; 10 nucleotides line up with TRBD1. Per germline, CDR1 SQVTM and CDR2 ANQGSEA. The V segment lost 0 bases and the J segment 2 bases; nucleotides outside the gene matches: 3. This CDR3 has 15 amino acids. CDR3 amino acids: CSVEDGDRGNYGYTF. The CDR3 DNA reads TGCAGCGTTGAAGATGGGGACAGGGGAAACTATGGCTACACCTTC.

The chain employs TRBV7-9 and TRBJ1-5; maybe TRBD1 (5 bases). Germline values: CDR1 SEHNR, CDR2 FQNEAQ (reference sequence). The V end was cut by 3 bases, the J end by 3 bases, with 15 bases between. The CDR3 consists of 16 residues. The CDR3 protein is CASSLYETVTNQPQHF. The DNA of the CDR3 is TGTGCCAGCAGCTTGTACGAGACAGTGACCAATCAGCCCCAGCATTTT.

This clonotype was found a few times. The chain has TRBV19 and TRBJ2-2; D remains ambiguous. The CDR3 extends over 15 amino acids. Germline CDR1 LNHDA, CDR2 SQIVND (reference sequence). Trimming removed 9 bases at V and 4 bases at J, with 18 bases between. CDR3 loop: CASSLSPRTTGELFF. CDR3 in DNA: TGTGCCAGCAGTTTATCGCCCCGAACCACCGGGGAGCTGTTTTTT.

This chain connects TRBV10-3 to TRBJ1-6; D uncertain. CDR1 is ENHRY and CDR2 is SYGVKD in the germline V gene. The CDR3 is made up of 12 amino acids. V was clipped by 3 bases and J by 11 bases, with 8 bases between them. CDR3 DNA sequence: TGTGCCATCAGTGAAAGGAATCCACCCCTCCACTTT. Amino acid sequence: CAISERNPPLHF.

V usage is TRBV2 and J usage is TRBJ2-7; D is perhaps TRBD1 (5 bases). Germline assignment: CDR1 SNHLY and CDR2 FYNNEI. The CDR3 contains 13 residues. V gave up 5 bases and J gave up 4 bases, with 12 bases separating them. The CDR3 is CASSSVAGYEQYF. The CDR3 DNA follows: TGTGCCAGCAGTTCCGTCGCAGGGTACGAGCAGTACTTC.